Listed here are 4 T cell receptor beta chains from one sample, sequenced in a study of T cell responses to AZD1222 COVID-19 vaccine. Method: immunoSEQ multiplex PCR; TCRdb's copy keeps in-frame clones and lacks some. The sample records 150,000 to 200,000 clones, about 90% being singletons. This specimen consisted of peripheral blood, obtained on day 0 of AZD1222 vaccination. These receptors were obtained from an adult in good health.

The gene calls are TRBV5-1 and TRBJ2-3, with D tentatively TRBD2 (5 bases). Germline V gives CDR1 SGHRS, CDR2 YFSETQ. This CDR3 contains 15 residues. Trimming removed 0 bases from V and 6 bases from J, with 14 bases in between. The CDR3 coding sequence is TGCGCCAGCAGCTTGGAGGCTAGCCCGGGGGATACGCAGTATTTT. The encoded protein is CASSLEASPGDTQYF.

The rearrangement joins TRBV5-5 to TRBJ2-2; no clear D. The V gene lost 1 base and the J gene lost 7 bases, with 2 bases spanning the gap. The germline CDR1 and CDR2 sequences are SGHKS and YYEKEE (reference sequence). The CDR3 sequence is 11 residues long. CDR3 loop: CASSLLGELFF. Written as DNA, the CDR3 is TGTGCCAGCAGCTTGCTCGGGGAGCTGTTTTTT.

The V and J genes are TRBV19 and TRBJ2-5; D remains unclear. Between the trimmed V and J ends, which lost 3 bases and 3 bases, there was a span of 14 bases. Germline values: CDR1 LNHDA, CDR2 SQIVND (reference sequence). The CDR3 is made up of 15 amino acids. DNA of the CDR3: TGTGCCAGTAGTATGACTGGGATCTTAGAAGAGACCCAGTACTTC. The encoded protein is CASSMTGILEETQYF.

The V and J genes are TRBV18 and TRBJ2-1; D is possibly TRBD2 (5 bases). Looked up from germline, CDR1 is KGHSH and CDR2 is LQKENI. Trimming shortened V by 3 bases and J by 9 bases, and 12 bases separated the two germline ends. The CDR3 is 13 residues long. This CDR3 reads CASSPSAEAEQFF. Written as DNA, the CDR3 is TGTGCCAGCTCACCTAGCGCGGAGGCTGAGCAGTTCTTC. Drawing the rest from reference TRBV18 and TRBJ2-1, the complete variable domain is NAGVMQNPRHLVRRRGQEARLRCSPMKGHSHVYWYRQLPEEGLKFMVYLQKENIIDESGMPKERFSAEFPKEGPSILRIQQVVRGDSAAYFCASSPSAEAEQFFGPGTRLTVL.